These 20 T cell receptor beta chains originate from one sample sequenced in a study of cytomegalovirus exposure and HLA in healthy donors. Primers included in the PCR were 60 Vbeta and 13 Jbeta primers. This table comes from immunoSEQ multiplex PCR, and its TCRdb copy is limited to in-frame clones, with some not included. This table has some 150,000 clones, 75% appearing once. The material sequenced was PBMCs. The receptors derive from a man in his thirties or forties in good health and CMV-seronegative.

This clone was counted once. The chain employs TRBV4-1 and TRBJ1-1; possibly TRBD1 for D (5 bases). Per the germline V gene, CDR1 is MGHRA and CDR2 is YSYEKL. The CDR3 is made up of 14 amino acids. V was trimmed by 5 bases and J by 0 bases, leaving 10 bases between them. The CDR3 nucleotides are TGCGCCAGCAGCAAGACAGAAATGAACACTGAAGCTTTCTTT. Encoded protein: CASSKTEMNTEAFF.

This CDR3 is CASSSDDRGYSYGYTF. CDR3 in DNA: TGTGCCAGCAGCTCAGACGACAGGGGGTATTCCTATGGCTACACCTTC. The chain couples TRBV5-6 to TRBJ1-2; TRBD1 aligns across 9 bases. There are 16 residues in the CDR3. The germline gives CDR1 SGHDT, CDR2 YYEEEE. Unmatched junction bases numbered 10, after V lost 3 bases and J lost 4 bases.

The chain uses TRBV19 and TRBJ1-5; tentatively, D is TRBD1 (5 bases). CDR3 length equals 14 residues. The germline V gene encodes CDR1 LNHDA and CDR2 SQIVND (reference sequence). V was shortened by 10 bases and J by 3 bases, with 16 bases between the two germline ends. CDR3 protein: CATLSGRVNQPQHF. The CDR3 nucleotides are TGTGCCACTCTCTCTGGCAGGGTCAATCAGCCCCAGCATTTT. The variable domain in full, with the rest retrieved from reference TRBV19 and TRBJ1-5, is DGGITQSPKYLFRKEGQNVTLSCEQNLNHDAMYWYRQDPGQGLRLIYYSQIVNDFQKGDIAEGYSVSREKKESFPLTVTSAQKNPTAFYLCATLSGRVNQPQHFGDGTRLSIL.

This clone was recorded once. The rearrangement joins TRBV15 to TRBJ1-2; 11 bases match TRBD1. CDR3 size: 15 residues. Germline CDR1 is LNHNV and CDR2 is YYDKDF (reference sequence). Trimming cost V 3 bases and J 6 bases; bases outside gene matches: 6. DNA for the CDR3: TGTGCCACCAGCAGGGAGGACAGGGGGCGGGATGGCTACACCTTC. This gives the protein CATSREDRGRDGYTF. The variable domain in full, completed from reference TRBV15 and TRBJ1-2, reads DAMVIQNPRYQVTQFGKPVTLSCSQTLNHNVMYWYQQKSSQAPKLLFHYYDKDFNNEADTPDNFQSRRPNTSFCFLDIRSPGLGDTAMYLCATSREDRGRDGYTFGSGTRLTVV.

This clone came up once. The chain is built from TRBV7-2 and TRBJ2-7, with D unclear. In germline, CDR1 is SGHTA, CDR2 FQGNSA. V was clipped by 3 bases and J by 0 bases, with 6 bases between them. CDR3 length: 13 amino acids. The CDR3 sequence is CASSLSTSYEQYF. CDR3 DNA sequence: TGTGCCAGCAGCTTGAGCACCTCCTACGAGCAGTACTTC.

The gene calls are TRBV28 and TRBJ1-5; D not certain. The CDR3 extends over 13 amino acids. V was shortened by 7 bases and J by 3 bases, with 10 bases between the two germline ends. Germline CDR1 reads MDHEN; CDR2 reads SYDVKM. Here the CDR3 reads CASTPGPNQPQHF. DNA for the CDR3: TGTGCCAGCACCCCCGGTCCCAATCAGCCCCAGCATTTT.

In its sample, this clone was seen once. The rearrangement uses TRBV19 and TRBJ2-5; TRBD2 might be the D (5 bases). The germline gives CDR1 LNHDA, CDR2 SQIVND (reference sequence). The germline V and J ends were trimmed by 3 bases and 2 bases, with 16 bases remaining between them. The CDR3 totals 16 residues. CDR3 sequence reads: CASSMIRGNQQETQYF. In DNA form, the CDR3 reads TGTGCCAGTAGTATGATCCGGGGAAATCAACAAGAGACCCAGTACTTC.

The V and J genes are TRBV2 and TRBJ1-2; D is perhaps TRBD1 (6 bases). The CDR3 has 13 residues. The ends were cut back, 3 bases at V and 5 bases at J, with 10 bases in the middle. Per the germline V gene, CDR1 is SNHLY and CDR2 is FYNNEI. CDR3 in DNA: TGTGCCAGCAGTGATAACAGGGATTATGGCTACACCTTC. Translating gives CASSDNRDYGYTF.

This chain joins TRBV28 and TRBJ1-2; maybe TRBD1 (6 bases). Trimming took 3 bases from V and 4 from J, leaving 15 bases between them. From germline, CDR1 is MDHEN and CDR2 SYDVKM. This CDR3 has 15 amino acids. CDR3 amino acids: CASSFGGRPSYGYTF. CDR3 bases: TGTGCCAGCAGTTTTGGGGGCCGCCCTTCCTATGGCTACACCTTC.

The chain joins TRBV10-3 to TRBJ1-6, with a weak D call TRBD1 (6 bases). There are 13 residues in the CDR3. Per germline, CDR1 ENHRY and CDR2 SYGVKD. V was shortened by 7 bases and J by 6 bases, with 10 bases between the two germline ends. For the CDR3, the DNA is TGTGCCATCACCCGGGACATTAATTCACCCCTCCACTTT. Its protein is CAITRDINSPLHF.

The chain recombines TRBV6-5 with TRBJ1-2, with 8 bases identical to TRBD1. In germline, CDR1 is MNHEY, CDR2 SVGAGI. V lost 2 bases and J lost 7; bases outside the gene matches: 6. The CDR3 is 14 amino acids. The DNA for the CDR3 is TGTGCCAGCAGTTACGCCGGGACAGGCGGTGGCTACACCTTC. Amino acids: CASSYAGTGGGYTF.

This clone came up once. The chain is built from TRBV5-1 and TRBJ1-2, with D perhaps matching TRBD1 (5 bases). Germline loops: CDR1 SGHRS, CDR2 YFSETQ. This CDR3 contains 16 residues. The germline V and J ends were trimmed by 4 bases and 6 bases, with 22 bases remaining between them. Here the CDR3 DNA reads TGCGCCAGCAGCCCCGACAGTTCCGCTCGACCGGATGGCTACACCTTC. Encoded protein: CASSPDSSARPDGYTF.

The chain uses TRBV30 and TRBJ2-1; D possibly corresponds to TRBD1 (5 bases). V lost 0 bases to trimming and J lost 4 bases, with 7 bases between them. This CDR3 spans 13 amino acids. Germline V gene lookup returns CDR1 GTSNPN and CDR2 SVGIG (reference sequence). This chain's CDR3 is CAWSVQEYNEQFF. CDR3 in DNA: TGTGCCTGGAGTGTACAGGAGTACAATGAGCAGTTCTTC.

The chain has TRBV19 and TRBJ2-7; 9 bases map to TRBD2. The CDR3 is made up of 14 amino acids. After removal of 7 bases from V and 3 bases from J, the junction contained 7 bases not matched to a gene. CDR1 is LNHDA, CDR2 SQIVND, per germline (reference sequence). CDR3 sequence reads: CASTTAGGHYEQYF. The CDR3 DNA follows: TGTGCCAGTACCACCGCGGGGGGGCACTACGAGCAGTACTTC.

The chain carries TRBV28 and TRBJ2-7, with D possibly being TRBD1 (7 bases). This CDR3 is 16 amino acids long. The germline gives CDR1 MDHEN, CDR2 SYDVKM. V lost 7 bases and J lost 4, with 23 bases in between. CDR3 bases: TGTGCCAGCACCTACAACCTGAAGGCAGGGGGGTACGAGCAGTACTTC. Amino acid sequence: CASTYNLKAGGYEQYF.

The chain recombines TRBV4-2 with TRBJ2-7, with TRBD1 identical over 8 bases. The CDR3 is made up of 14 amino acids. Germline loops: CDR1 LGHNA, CDR2 YNFKEQ. The V segment lost 4 bases and the J segment 4 bases; nucleotides outside the gene matches: 6. The CDR3 reads CASSRTGFSYEQYF. CDR3 DNA: TGTGCCAGCAGCCGGACAGGGTTTTCTTACGAGCAGTACTTC.

About this clone itself: Compared with germline, one end of the junction differs, possibly owing to a read error. V usage is TRBV7-9 and J usage is TRBJ2-1; TRBD1 matches 8 bases. In germline, CDR1 is SEHNR, CDR2 FQNEAQ (reference sequence). CDR3 length: 17 residues. The CDR3 sequence is CASSSERTTGVYTEQFF. The CDR3 DNA is TGTGCCAGCAGCTCTGAAAGGACGACAGGGGTGTACACTGAGCAGTTCTTC.

The CDR3: CASSPVPGQGSTEAFF. As DNA, the CDR3 is TGTGCCAGCAGTCCGGTCCCGGGACAGGGTTCCACTGAAGCTTTCTTT. This chain joins TRBV27 and TRBJ1-1, with 9 bases lining up with TRBD1. The ends lost 5 bases at V and 4 bases at J; junction bases unmatched: 11. Germline CDR1 reads MNHEY; CDR2 reads SMNVEV (reference sequence). The CDR3 runs to 16 residues.

The chain uses TRBV6-5 and TRBJ2-7; possibly TRBD2 for D (6 bases). The CDR3 is 13 amino acids. Germline V gene lookup returns CDR1 MNHEY and CDR2 SVGAGI. The germline V and J ends were trimmed by 5 bases and 2 bases, with 10 bases remaining between them. The CDR3 region has the DNA TGTGCCAGCAGTCGGGGGTCCCCCTACGAGCAGTACTTC. Its translation is CASSRGSPYEQYF.

V is TRBV4-1 and J is TRBJ2-3, with unresolved D. The CDR3 is made up of 14 amino acids. Germline lookup yields CDR1 MGHRA and CDR2 YSYEKL. Trimming stripped 1 base from V and 2 bases from J, with 7 bases between. CDR3 nucleotide sequence: TGCGCCAGCAGCCAAGGGTTCTACACAGATACGCAGTATTTT. It specifies CASSQGFYTDTQYF.